The entry that follows covers one TCR beta chain sequence. Its antigen remains unidentified. This record belongs to a study of CD8+ T cells in alopecia areata. Sequencing used cDNA as its template, made by extracting RNA and reverse transcribing it. Generated by immunoSEQ multiplex PCR, the TCRdb table keeps only in-frame clones and is missing some. The sample records 140,000 to 150,000 clones, about nine tenths being singletons. Study-level results: Tissue-resident alphabeta T cells belonging to normal skin likewise get sequenced within scalp specimens.

CDR3 size: 15 residues. Per the germline V gene, CDR1 is MNHEY and CDR2 is SMNVEV (reference sequence). V dropped 3 bases and J dropped 3; count of bases not matched to a gene: 5. The source is a human donor with alopecia areata. V usage is TRBV27 and J usage is TRBJ2-7; 10 nucleotides line up with TRBD1. The material was CD8+ T cells sorted from blood, obtained at week 0. For the CDR3, the DNA is TGTGCCAGCAGTTTTGAGACAGGGGGCTTCTACGAGCAGTACTTC. Protein sequence: CASSFETGGFYEQYF.